This TCR beta chain appears in the sequencing data of a study of T cell changes during pregnancy in multiple sclerosis. The data were produced by immunoSEQ multiplex PCR, yet TCRdb's version contains in-frame clones alone and is incomplete. The sample includes around 80,000 clones, just over 90% of them seen just once. This clone was seen just once. The germline gives CDR1 MNHEY, CDR2 SMNVEV (reference sequence). With 5 bases clipped from V and 4 bases from J, the junction kept 3 bases outside the gene matches. The CDR3 is made up of 13 amino acids. The sequenced sample was peripheral blood, obtained before pregnancy. The chain combines TRBV27 with TRBJ1-2; 8 nucleotides line up with TRBD1. The receptor's source is a female donor with multiple sclerosis, enrolled in a pregnancy study. The CDR3: CASSGQGAYGYTF. CDR3 DNA sequence: TGTGCCAGCAGTGGACAGGGTGCCTATGGCTACACCTTC.